Included here is one T cell receptor beta chain sequence, with context. Its antigen remains unidentified. In germline, CDR1 is SGDLS, CDR2 YYNGEE. The V gene lost 3 bases and the J gene lost 5 bases, with 11 bases spanning the gap. CDR3 length: 13 residues. The data are from a study of cytomegalovirus exposure and HLA in healthy donors. Study-level findings and limits: Fewer N-insertions than the roughly 670-donor mean were reportedly shown by an Asian-associated ancestry cluster in a later analysis.

PCR employed 60 Vbeta and 13 Jbeta primers. TCRdb's copy holds only in-frame clones and misses some; the assay was immunoSEQ multiplex PCR. The sample includes a few hundred thousand clones, roughly 80% of them seen just once. The source of this sequence is a girl aged 2 to 9 in good health and CMV-seronegative. Sequencing was performed on PBMCs. The rearrangement uses TRBV9 and TRBJ1-1; D may be TRBD1 (6 bases). The CDR3 region is CASSAQGFTEAFF. Here the CDR3 DNA reads TGTGCCAGCAGCGCACAGGGTTTTACTGAAGCTTTCTTT.